The 31 T cell receptor beta chains presented below share a single source sample, sequenced in a study of regulatory T cells in long-lasting Graves disease. Time point meaning: persistent/refractory GD, antithyroid drugs over 5 years with positive TRAb. RNA from PBMCs was the source of the TCR library. Libraries of TCR beta came from iRepertoire HTBI primers plus Arm-PCR of CDR3 regions. MiXCR, run by TCRdb on the multiplex PCR reads, gives a single entry per CDR3 protein. The profile covers roughly 700,000 distinct CDR3 sequences, with about 30% appearing a single time and 40% to 50% taken by the ten largest. The starting material was peripheral blood mononuclear cells (PBMCs), obtained when the disease was refractory, from a patient treated with antithyroid drugs. These receptors came from a female donor with Graves disease.

Notes on this clonotype: Because the CDR3 is missing its conserved closing phenylalanine or tryptophan, this is likely a read error. The rearrangement links TRBV19 to TRBJ1-1; no clear D. Germline loops: CDR1 LNHDA, CDR2 SQIVND (reference sequence). This CDR3 is built from 14 residues. V lost 8 bases and J lost 0, with 13 bases in between. CDR3 in amino acids: CASGRTEMNTEAFL. CDR3 bases: TGTGCCAGTGGAAGAACTGAAATGAACACTGAAGCTTTCCTT.

The CDR3 region has the DNA TGTGCCAGCGTTGGAAACACCATATATTTT. Its protein is CASVGNTIYF. V gene TRBV28 combines with J gene TRBJ1-3, with D uncertain. This CDR3 has 10 amino acids. V lost 8 bases, J lost 3 bases, and 2 bases lay in between. From germline, CDR1 is MDHEN and CDR2 SYDVKM.

This clonotype was counted between two and nine times. J is TRBJ2-5 and V is TRBV10-3; 7 positions match TRBD2. The length of the CDR3 is 18 residues. V was pared by 4 bases and J by 5 bases, with 19 bases of the junction left unmatched. Germline V gene data show CDR1 as ENHRY and CDR2 as SYGVKD. The chain's CDR3 is CAISGLYPGRGVTETQYF. As DNA, the CDR3 is TGTGCCATCAGTGGCTTATACCCGGGACGGGGGGTTACGGAGACCCAGTACTTC.

This clonotype was found many times. The chain employs TRBV12-3 or TRBV12-4 and TRBJ1-2; tentatively, D is TRBD1 (5 bases). V lost 4 bases, J lost 8 bases, and 14 bases lay in between. The CDR3 extends over 13 amino acids. The DNA for the CDR3 is TGTGCCAGCAGTTACCCAGGGCAGCGGGGCTACACCTTC. Amino acids: CASSYPGQRGYTF.

This clonotype occurred a few times. The chain carries TRBV30 and TRBJ2-7; tentatively, D is TRBD2 (5 bases). Germline V gives CDR1 GTSNPN, CDR2 SVGIG (reference sequence). V shed 0 bases and J shed 7 bases, with 10 bases lying between them. This CDR3 has 12 amino acids. The CDR3 coding sequence is TGTGCCTGGAGTGTCGGGGTGGGGGAGCAGTACTTC. Amino acid sequence: CAWSVGVGEQYF.

The V gene is TRBV15, the J gene TRBJ1-6, with no clear D. The CDR3 contains 15 residues. CDR1 and CDR2 from the germline V gene are LNHNV and YYDKDF (reference sequence). Trimming left V 0 bases short and J 6 bases short, with 9 bases between. The CDR3 reads CATSRDRGPNSPLHF. CDR3 bases: TGTGCCACCAGCAGAGATCGAGGCCCTAATTCACCCCTCCACTTT.

The chain recombines TRBV4-2 with TRBJ1-4; no clear D gene. The V gene's germline CDR1 is LGHNA and CDR2 YNFKEQ. Trimming left V 1 base short and J 8 bases short, with 11 bases between. The length of the CDR3 is 14 residues. DNA of the CDR3: TGTGCCAGCAGCCAAGGTCCGGAGAGCGAAAAACTGTTTTTT. It translates to CASSQGPESEKLFF.

The chain's CDR3 is CASSRPAGGSYEQYF. The CDR3 region has the DNA TGTGCCAGCAGCAGGCCGGCGGGAGGATCCTACGAGCAGTACTTC. The genes are TRBV7-6 and TRBJ2-7; TRBD2 matches at 8 bases. This CDR3 has 15 residues. J lost 1 base, V lost 5 bases, and 7 bases had no gene match. Germline CDR1 and CDR2: SGHVS and FNYEAQ.

This chain connects TRBV2 to TRBJ1-4, with 11 bases aligning to TRBD1. CDR3 length equals 16 residues. Per germline, CDR1 SNHLY and CDR2 FYNNEI. With V trimmed by 8 bases and J by 4 bases, 9 bases remained unmatched. In DNA form, the CDR3 reads TGTGCCAGCTCCTCCCGGGACAGGGGGTATAATGAAAAACTGTTTTTT. This codes for CASSSRDRGYNEKLFF.

This clonotype was counted ten times or more. The chain has TRBV2 and TRBJ1-4, with TRBD1 as a possible D gene (6 bases). CDR1 is SNHLY, CDR2 FYNNEI, per germline. The CDR3 spans 14 residues. V lost 6 bases, J lost 3 bases, and 11 bases lay in between. The CDR3 DNA sequence: TGTGCCAGCAGCGAGGACAGCTCTAATGAAAAACTGTTTTTT. Its translation: CASSEDSSNEKLFF. The complete variable domain, with remaining parts taken from reference TRBV2 and TRBJ1-4, reads EPEVTQTPSHQVTQMGQEVILRCVPISNHLYFYWYRQILGQKVEFLVSFYNNEISEKSEIFDDQFSVERPDGSNFTLKIRSTKLEDSAMYFCASSEDSSNEKLFFGSGTQLSVL.

The chain uses TRBV4-1 and TRBJ2-2; 7 nucleotides agree with TRBD2. J was trimmed by 4 bases and V by 4 bases; bases with no gene match: 9. CDR1 and CDR2 from the germline V gene are MGHRA and YSYEKL. The CDR3 is 16 residues long. CDR3 DNA sequence: TGCGCCAGCAGCCTAACAAGCGGGAAGAGCACCGGGGAGCTGTTTTTT. It codes for CASSLTSGKSTGELFF.

The chain links TRBV5-1 to TRBJ1-5; D is unresolved. The V and J ends lost 0 bases and 7 bases respectively, with 8 bases between them. CDR3 length: 13 residues. The V gene's germline CDR1 is SGHRS and CDR2 YFSETQ. The CDR3 bases are TGCGCCAGCAGCTTGGACCCGAACCAGCCCCAGCATTTT. It codes for CASSLDPNQPQHF.

V gene TRBV6-1 combines with J gene TRBJ1-2; D unclear. Trimming shortened V by 6 bases and J by 5 bases, and 16 bases separated the two germline ends. CDR3 length: 14 residues. The germline gives CDR1 MNHNS, CDR2 SASEGT. The CDR3 DNA sequence: TGTGCCAGCAGGGCCCTCGGACGGGATTATGGCTACACCTTC. Translating gives CASRALGRDYGYTF.

This clonotype was seen many times. The gene calls are TRBV28 and TRBJ1-2; 11 positions agree with TRBD1. CDR3 length: 15 amino acids. V was pared by 6 bases and J by 6 bases, with 9 bases of the junction left unmatched. Germline V gene data show CDR1 as MDHEN and CDR2 as SYDVKM. The chain's CDR3 is CASSRDRGKVHGYTF. The CDR3 region has the DNA TGTGCCAGCAGCCGGGACAGGGGGAAAGTTCATGGCTACACCTTC.

The gene calls are TRBV3-1 and TRBJ1-5; D not certain. This CDR3 has 13 residues. The V end was cut by 0 bases, the J end by 3 bases, with 3 bases between. In germline, CDR1 is LGHDT, CDR2 YNNKEL (reference sequence). The chain's CDR3 is CASSQDFNQPQHF. The CDR3 DNA reads TGTGCCAGCAGCCAAGATTTCAATCAGCCCCAGCATTTT.

The chain employs TRBV12-3 or TRBV12-4 and TRBJ2-7; TRBD1 agrees at 7 bases. CDR3 size: 15 residues. V shed 2 bases and J 5 bases; nucleotides not matched to a gene: 9. The CDR3 spells CASSLRGQTSHEQYF. The CDR3 nucleotides are TGTGCCAGCAGTTTAAGGGGACAGACTTCCCACGAGCAGTACTTC.

A word on this clonotype: One end of the junction varies from germline; a read error may be responsible. The V gene is TRBV13, the J gene TRBJ2-1; D perhaps matches TRBD2 (7 bases). Germline lookup yields CDR1 PRHDT and CDR2 FYEKMQ (reference sequence). This CDR3 region has 17 residues. The CDR3 nucleotides are TGCGCCAGCAGCTCCCCCGGGGGCGGGAGCTCCTACAATGAGCAGTTCTTC. Its protein product is CASSSPGGGSSYNEQFF.

The chain combines TRBV3-1 with TRBJ1-2; D is ambiguous. Trimming pared 4 bases from V and 2 bases from J, leaving 17 bases between. Per the germline V gene, CDR1 is LGHDT and CDR2 is YNNKEL (reference sequence). The CDR3 totals 16 residues. The CDR3 loop reads CASSPFRLELNYGYTF. The DNA of the CDR3 is TGTGCCAGCAGCCCCTTCCGGCTAGAATTAAACTATGGCTACACCTTC.

This CDR3 reads CASSQERLAEQYF. CDR3 bases: TGTGCCAGCAGCCAAGAAAGACTCGCGGAGCAGTACTTC. V gene TRBV3-1 combines with J gene TRBJ2-7; no firm D call. Germline V gives CDR1 LGHDT, CDR2 YNNKEL (reference sequence). Trimming left V 0 bases short and J 7 bases short, with 10 bases between. The CDR3 length is 13 residues.

This sequence joins TRBV20-1 and TRBJ2-6; D may be TRBD2 (5 bases). V dropped 6 bases and J dropped 0 bases, with 12 bases sitting between them. The CDR3 is made up of 15 amino acids. The germline V gene encodes CDR1 DFQATT and CDR2 SNEGSKA (reference sequence). The CDR3 here is CSARRPLSGANVLTF. The CDR3 coding sequence is TGCAGTGCCAGGAGGCCCCTCTCTGGGGCCAACGTCCTGACTTTC.

This clonotype was picked up a small number of times. The CDR3 reads CASRTAQTNTEAFF. The CDR3 nucleotides read TGCGCCAGCAGGACAGCACAAACGAACACTGAAGCTTTCTTT. The chain combines TRBV5-1 with TRBJ1-1, with a possible D match to TRBD1 (5 bases). This CDR3 has 14 residues. Germline assignment: CDR1 SGHRS and CDR2 YFSETQ. V dropped 5 bases and J dropped 1 base, with 12 bases sitting between them.

This chain joins TRBV6-1 and TRBJ1-1; the D is unclear. V lost 0 bases, J lost 0 bases, and 14 bases lay in between. CDR1 and CDR2 (germline): MNHNS, SASEGT. This CDR3 is built from 17 residues. The CDR3 coding sequence is TGTGCCAGCAGTGAAGCCCCCCGGGCCTCGCTGAACACTGAAGCTTTCTTT. Encoded protein: CASSEAPRASLNTEAFF.

The V gene is TRBV2, the J gene TRBJ2-7, with D maybe TRBD1 (6 bases). The CDR3 runs 13 residues. Between the trimmed V and J ends, which lost 6 bases and 2 bases, there was a span of 11 bases. CDR1 and CDR2 (germline): SNHLY, FYNNEI. CDR3 sequence: CASREDSTYEQYF. CDR3 DNA: TGTGCCAGCAGGGAGGACAGCACCTACGAGCAGTACTTC.

This clonotype was recorded many times. The J gene is TRBJ1-2, the V gene TRBV28; D not resolved. The germline CDR1 and CDR2 sequences are MDHEN and SYDVKM. Trimming took off 7 bases at V and 4 bases at J, with 10 bases between the two ends. The length of the CDR3 is 12 residues. CDR3 coding DNA: TGTGCCAGCAACGGACGGTTCTATGGCTACACCTTC. It specifies CASNGRFYGYTF.

On this clonotype itself: A read error may explain this, as a much larger clone is one base away. The chain carries TRBV28 and TRBJ2-5; D uncertain. V lost 2 bases and J lost 5, with 15 bases in between. There are 15 residues in the CDR3. From germline, CDR1 is MDHEN and CDR2 SYDVKM. CDR3 protein: CASSLVCSMGETQYF. CDR3 DNA sequence: TGTGCCAGCAGTTTAGTTTGCAGCATGGGTGAGACCCAGTACTTC.

This clonotype was recorded once. V is TRBV3-1 and J is TRBJ2-7; D possibly corresponds to TRBD1 (5 bases). Per germline, CDR1 LGHDT and CDR2 YNNKEL (reference sequence). The CDR3 runs 14 residues. V was pared by 4 bases and J by 7 bases, with 17 bases between. CDR3 sequence (DNA): TGTGCCAGCAGCCCAACATACAGGTTCGGGGAGCAGTACTTC. Amino acid sequence: CASSPTYRFGEQYF.

The V call is TRBV6-1, the J call TRBJ2-7; 7 nucleotides agree with TRBD2. Trimming removed 7 bases from V and 7 bases from J; junction bases left unmatched: 4. This CDR3 comprises 11 residues. Looked up from germline, CDR1 is MNHNS and CDR2 is SASEGT. CDR3 DNA sequence: TGTGCCAGCACCCGGGGGGTTGAGCAGTACTTC. It specifies CASTRGVEQYF.

This clonotype has ten or more counts. The chain carries TRBV6-1 and TRBJ1-2; 9 nucleotides match TRBD1. The V and J ends lost 6 bases and 4 bases, in that order; junction bases with no gene match: 3. CDR3 length: 13 residues. Per the germline V gene, CDR1 is MNHNS and CDR2 is SASEGT. Here the CDR3 reads CASRGTGRYGYTF. CDR3 DNA sequence: TGTGCCAGCAGAGGGACAGGGCGCTATGGCTACACCTTC.

This clonotype was observed a handful of times. The CDR3: CSAFGQQTYEQYF. CDR3 DNA sequence: TGCAGTGCTTTCGGACAGCAAACCTACGAGCAGTACTTC. This chain joins TRBV20-1 and TRBJ2-7, with D perhaps TRBD1 (6 bases). The CDR3 is 13 residues long. Deletions cut 5 bases from V and 2 bases from J, with 13 bases between. Looked up from germline, CDR1 is DFQATT and CDR2 is SNEGSKA (reference sequence).

This clonotype turned up a few times. The CDR3 DNA follows: TGTGCCAGCAGCCAAGGACAGGGGAACAACTATGGCTACACCTTC. Translated, it gives CASSQGQGNNYGYTF. This chain joins TRBV14 and TRBJ1-2; 8 nucleotides agree with TRBD1. V lost 1 base and J lost 2; bases outside the gene matches: 3. This CDR3 contains 15 residues. Germline V CDR1 and CDR2: SGHDN, FVKESK.

As concerns this clonotype: A junction end diverges from the germline sequence, so it may reflect a read error. The chain's CDR3 is CSVESVEQPGGLFF. The CDR3 DNA reads as TGCAGCGTTGAGTCCGTTGAACAACCGGGGGGGCTGTTTTTT. This chain links TRBV29-1 with TRBJ2-2; 7 nucleotides line up with TRBD2. CDR3 length equals 14 residues. CDR1 SQVTM and CDR2 ANQGSEA come from the germline V gene.